These 14 T cell receptor beta chains share one sample of origin, sequenced in a study of blood T cells in healthy people across ages. A second PCR, run for roughly 7 to 11 cycles, used a sample-barcoded 5' primer plus a J-beta primer mix. TCRdb reanalysed the 5' RACE reads using MiXCR and keeps one entry per CDR3 protein. Of 550,000 to 800,000 distinct CDR3 sequences in the sample, 32% were seen once. The material sequenced was blood. These receptors originate from a woman over 75 in good health.

On this clonotype: It may be a read error: a sequence one base away is much more abundant. This rearrangement joins TRBV12-3 or TRBV12-4 to TRBJ2-3, with 7 bases aligning to TRBD2. V lost 6 bases to trimming and J lost 4 bases; unmatched junction nucleotides: 7. The CDR3 totals 14 residues. In DNA form, the CDR3 reads TGTGCCAGCAGGATAGCGGGCGGGGCAGATACGCAGTATTTT. This encodes CASRIAGGADTQYF.

The chain joins TRBV29-1 to TRBJ2-6; 10 bases map to TRBD1. J lost 0 bases, V lost 3 bases, and 5 bases had no gene match. CDR3 length: 17 residues. Per the germline V gene, CDR1 is SQVTM and CDR2 is ANQGSEA. The CDR3 spells CSVDLGQGRSGANVLTF. For the CDR3, the DNA is TGCAGCGTTGACTTGGGACAGGGGCGCTCTGGGGCCAACGTCCTGACTTTC.

In the case of this clonotype: It may be a read error: a sequence one base away is much more abundant. This rearrangement joins TRBV6-2 or TRBV6-3 to TRBJ2-1; no reliable D call. The CDR3 consists of 13 residues. Germline loops: CDR1 MNHEY, CDR2 SVGEGT. V dropped 0 bases and J dropped 10 bases, with 10 bases sitting between them. CDR3 sequence: CASSYSIFYEQFF. Here the CDR3 DNA reads TGTGCCAGCAGTTACTCGATCTTCTACGAGCAGTTCTTC.

V gene TRBV5-1 combines with J gene TRBJ1-5, with a weak D call TRBD1 (6 bases). Trimming removed 4 bases at V and 0 bases at J, with 11 bases between. The CDR3 spans 15 residues. Germline V CDR1 and CDR2: SGHRS, YFSETQ. CDR3 coding DNA: TGCGCCAGCAGCCCCTTGGGGGCTAGCAATCAGCCCCAGCATTTT. It translates to CASSPLGASNQPQHF.

This clonotype occurred a few times. This chain connects TRBV5-1 to TRBJ2-7; TRBD1 matches 12 bases. The trim removed 4 bases at V and 7 bases at J, leaving 6 bases unmatched. Germline loops: CDR1 SGHRS, CDR2 YFSETQ. This CDR3 has 14 residues. In DNA, the CDR3 is TGCGCCAGCAGCCGGGACAGGGGGCGGGAAGAGCAGTACTTC. Translating it yields CASSRDRGREEQYF.

This clonotype occurred many times. The V and J genes are TRBV6-1 and TRBJ2-4; the D is unclear. Germline values: CDR1 MNHNS, CDR2 SASEGT. The CDR3 runs to 16 residues. V lost 1 base and J lost 0, with 10 bases in between. The CDR3 region has the DNA TGTGCCAGCAGTGAAGAAGGCGGATTAGCCAAAAACATTCAGTACTTC. Its protein product is CASSEEGGLAKNIQYF.

In regard to this clonotype: A much larger clonotype is one base distant, so this may be a read error. The rearrangement links TRBV7-6 to TRBJ1-1; D unclear. Germline V gene data show CDR1 as SGHVS and CDR2 as FNYEAQ. This CDR3 has 13 amino acids. The CDR3 nucleotides are TGTGCCAGCAACTTAGGCCCGTCCACTGAAGCTTTCTTT. This gives the protein CASNLGPSTEAFF.

This clonotype was seen repeatedly, ten times or more. The chain is built from TRBV6-5 and TRBJ2-5, with a possible D match to TRBD2 (6 bases). The length of the CDR3 is 14 residues. Deletions cut 4 bases from V and 4 bases from J, with 13 bases between. Germline lookup yields CDR1 MNHEY and CDR2 SVGAGI. Here the CDR3 reads CASSSLSRGETQYF. The DNA of the CDR3 is TGTGCCAGCAGTTCCCTCTCGCGGGGAGAGACCCAGTACTTC.

Ten or more counts support this clonotype. This chain joins TRBV19 and TRBJ2-6; D not certain. The CDR3 has 14 amino acids. Germline values: CDR1 LNHDA, CDR2 SQIVND (reference sequence). Trimming took off 10 bases at V and 0 bases at J, with 10 bases between the two ends. Here the CDR3 reads CATGPLSGANVLTF. DNA for the CDR3: TGTGCCACTGGACCCCTCTCTGGGGCCAACGTCCTGACTTTC.

On this clonotype itself: An end of the junction does not agree with germline; a read error may underlie this. The chain joins TRBV7-2 to TRBJ1-2, with TRBD1 identical over 9 bases. The CDR3 consists of 15 residues. The germline V gene encodes CDR1 SGHTA and CDR2 FQGNSA. Written as DNA, the CDR3 is TGTGCCAGCAGCTTAGGGGACAGGGCGTCTTATGGCCACACCTTC. This sequence encodes CASSLGDRASYGHTF.

As for this clonotype: The junction does not match germline at one end; this may be a read error. The chain couples TRBV29-1 to TRBJ2-1; 8 positions agree with TRBD2. The CDR3 runs 16 residues. CDR1 is SQVTM, CDR2 ANQGSEA, per germline. Written as DNA, the CDR3 is TGCAGCGTTGAAGATCAGACTAGCGTCGGCTACAACGAGCAGTTCTTC. It codes for CSVEDQTSVGYNEQFF.

V usage is TRBV20-1 and J usage is TRBJ2-1; 9 bases agree with TRBD1. The last part of the DNA fits TRBJ2-7 better; the J call may be wrong. CDR1 is DFQATT and CDR2 is SNEGSKA in the germline V gene (reference sequence). The CDR3 runs to 15 residues. CDR3 nucleotides: TGCAGTGCTAAGCCGGCCGGGACAGGGCCCAATGAGCAGTACTTC. Translating gives CSAKPAGTGPNEQYF.

This clonotype was detected only a few times. This chain connects TRBV5-4 to TRBJ2-3, with D unresolved. CDR3 length equals 14 residues. Trimming removed 4 bases from V and 2 bases from J, with 11 bases in between. Germline lookup yields CDR1 SGHNT and CDR2 YYREEE (reference sequence). The CDR3 DNA sequence: TGTGCCAGCAGCCTTAGACTCCCCACAGATACGCAGTATTTT. Protein: CASSLRLPTDTQYF.

This clonotype was observed a handful of times. The chain combines TRBV5-1 with TRBJ2-1, with 7 bases that match TRBD1. The J segment lost 1 base and the V segment lost 5 bases, leaving 6 bases of the junction unmatched. This CDR3 spans 15 amino acids. Germline V gene data show CDR1 as SGHRS and CDR2 as YFSETQ. This CDR3 reads CASREGTESYNEQFF. As DNA, the CDR3 is TGCGCCAGCAGGGAAGGGACAGAATCCTACAATGAGCAGTTCTTC.